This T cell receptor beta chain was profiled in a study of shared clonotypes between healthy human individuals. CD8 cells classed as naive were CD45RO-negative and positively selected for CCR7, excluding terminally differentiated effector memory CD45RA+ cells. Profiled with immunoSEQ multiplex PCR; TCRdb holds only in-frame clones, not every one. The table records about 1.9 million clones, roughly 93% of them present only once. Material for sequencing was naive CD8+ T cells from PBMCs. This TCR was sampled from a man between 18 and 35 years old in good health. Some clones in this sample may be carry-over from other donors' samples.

CDR3: CASSPNLGAGSYNEQFF. CDR3 DNA: TGTGCCAGCAGCCCCAACTTAGGAGCGGGCTCCTACAATGAGCAGTTCTTC. This sequence joins TRBV28 and TRBJ2-1, with TRBD2 as a possible D gene (6 bases). Germline V CDR1 and CDR2: MDHEN, SYDVKM. Trimming removed 6 bases from V and 0 bases from J, with 18 bases in between. The CDR3 is 17 amino acids.